The 22 T cell receptor beta chains presented below share a single source sample, sequenced in a study of blood T cells in healthy people across ages. A J-beta primer mix and a sample-barcoded 5' primer were used in a second PCR of about 7 to 12 cycles. MiXCR was run by TCRdb on the 5' RACE reads, yielding one entry per CDR3 protein. The profile covers roughly 700,000 distinct CDR3 sequences, with about a third appearing a single time and over 15% taken by the ten largest. Sequencing input: blood. All receptors come from a woman older than 75 in good health.

At least ten counts were recorded for this clonotype. The V and J genes are TRBV11-2 and TRBJ1-2; D might be TRBD1 (5 bases). This CDR3 is 12 amino acids long. Germline lookup yields CDR1 SGHAT and CDR2 FQNNGV. V shed 5 bases and J shed 8 bases, with 12 bases lying between them. CDR3 DNA sequence: TGTGCCAGCAGCCCAGGGTATCTGGGCTACACCTTC. Translation gives CASSPGYLGYTF. The full variable domain, in which reference TRBV11-2 and TRBJ1-2 provide the parts outside the CDR3, is EAGVAQSPRYKIIEKRQSVAFWCNPISGHATLYWYQQILGQGPKLLIQFQNNGVVDDSQLPKDRFSAERLKGVDSTLKIQPAKLEDSAVYLCASSPGYLGYTFGSGTRLTVV.

This clonotype occurred many times. This rearrangement joins TRBV5-1 to TRBJ2-1; D may correspond to TRBD1 or TRBD2 (6 bases each). Germline assignment: CDR1 SGHRS and CDR2 YFSETQ. The length of the CDR3 is 15 residues. V gave up 0 bases and J gave up 4 bases, with 11 bases separating them. The CDR3 protein is CASSLATGTYNEQFF. The CDR3 DNA follows: TGCGCCAGCAGCTTGGCTACAGGGACTTACAATGAGCAGTTCTTC.

This clonotype was counted at least ten times. The chain combines TRBV6-6 with TRBJ1-2; D is ambiguous. Germline V gene sequence: CDR1 MNHNY, CDR2 SVGAGI (reference sequence). The CDR3 totals 13 residues. With 10 bases removed from V and 0 bases from J, the gap between germline ends came to 12 bases. The CDR3 DNA reads as TGTGCCACCCGGGAGATTGCTAACTATGGCTACACCTTC. Translated, it gives CATREIANYGYTF.

Note on this clonotype: A much larger clone sits a single nucleotide away, making a read error possible. The chain uses TRBV4-1 and TRBJ2-6; D might be TRBD1 (6 bases). The CDR3 loop spans 18 amino acids. Per the germline V gene, CDR1 is MGHRA and CDR2 is YSYEKL. Deletions cut 5 bases from V and 1 base from J, with 18 bases between. Here the CDR3 reads CASSDKRQDMSGANVLTF. DNA of the CDR3: TGCGCCAGCAGCGACAAACGACAGGATATGTCTGGGGCCAACGTCCTGACTTTC.

V is TRBV7-2 and J is TRBJ1-1; D might be TRBD1 (6 bases). Trimming cost V 5 bases and J 6 bases, with 16 bases left between them. The CDR3 extends over 14 amino acids. Germline CDR1 and CDR2: SGHTA and FQGNSA. In nucleotides, the CDR3 is TGTGCCAGCAGCCCAGGCAGTTACAGGGCTGAAGCTTTCTTT. Translating it yields CASSPGSYRAEAFF.

To note about this clonotype: It may be a read error: a sequence one base away is much more abundant. The chain couples TRBV3-1 to TRBJ1-2; 7 nucleotides line up with TRBD1. CDR1 and CDR2 from the germline V gene are LGHDT and YNNKEL (reference sequence). The CDR3 totals 14 residues. The DNA for the CDR3 is TGTGCCAGCGGCCAAGACGCAGGGGGTGGAGGCTACACCTTC. Amino acids: CASGQDAGGGGYTF.

Notes on this clonotype: This may come from a read error, since a much larger clone is one base off. CDR3 bases: TGCAGTGCTAGAGGACTAGTAGGGACCTACAATGAGCAGTACTTC. Translating gives CSARGLVGTYNEQYF. The chain couples TRBV20-1 to TRBJ2-1; a weak D match, TRBD2 (6 bases). With the DNA end fitting TRBJ2-7 better, the J assignment may be wrong. CDR1 is DFQATT, CDR2 SNEGSKA, per germline (reference sequence). The CDR3 is made up of 15 amino acids.

Ten or more counts support this clonotype. The rearrangement joins TRBV5-1 to TRBJ2-7; weak D call: TRBD1 (6 bases). In germline, CDR1 is SGHRS, CDR2 YFSETQ. Trimming stripped 6 bases from V and 6 bases from J, with 16 bases between. The CDR3 consists of 13 residues. The CDR3 nucleotides read TGCGCCAGCATGGATACCGGGACACTCGAGCAGTACTTC. This sequence encodes CASMDTGTLEQYF.

The V call is TRBV5-5, the J call TRBJ2-5, with D possibly matching TRBD1 (7 bases). The J call may be incorrect, as the DNA end agrees better with TRBJ2-7. The germline gives CDR1 SGHKS, CDR2 YYEKEE (reference sequence). The CDR3 totals 16 residues. The CDR3 DNA reads TGTGCCAGCAGCTTGAGGATCGAGACAGGGACTTACGAGCAGTACTTC. Protein: CASSLRIETGTYEQYF.

This clonotype was seen at least ten times. This sequence joins TRBV5-1 and TRBJ1-6; a possible D gene is TRBD1 (6 bases). Trimming shortened V by 0 bases and J by 8 bases, and 21 bases separated the two germline ends. Germline-derived CDR1 and CDR2 are SGHRS and YFSETQ. CDR3 length: 18 amino acids. The CDR3 sequence: CASSLARGMSGGDSPLHF. The CDR3 DNA follows: TGCGCCAGCAGCTTGGCCAGGGGTATGTCCGGAGGTGATTCACCCCTCCACTTT.

As for this clonotype: A much more abundant neighbour one base away suggests this may be a read error. The genes are TRBV28 and TRBJ2-6; tentatively, D is TRBD1 or TRBD2 (5 bases each). Germline values: CDR1 MDHEN, CDR2 SYDVKM. The CDR3 extends over 15 amino acids. The CDR3 nucleotides are TGTGCCAGCAGTTATCTTGGGGGTGGGGCCAACGTCCGGACTTTC. This encodes CASSYLGGGANVRTF.

In its sample, this clonotype was seen many times. The chain uses TRBV12-3 or TRBV12-4 and TRBJ1-2; no reliable D call. Trimming pared 3 bases from V and 8 bases from J, leaving 10 bases between. This CDR3 comprises 12 residues. The CDR3, as DNA: TGTGCCAGCAGTTTGGAGGTGAGGGGCTACACCTTC. Translation: CASSLEVRGYTF.

The J gene is TRBJ2-5, the V gene TRBV5-1; TRBD1 matches 9 bases. The DNA matches TRBJ2-7 better at its end, which makes the J call doubtful. This CDR3 has 14 amino acids. Germline lookup yields CDR1 SGHRS and CDR2 YFSETQ. In nucleotides, the CDR3 is TGCGCCAGCAGCTGGACAGGGGATGGGTACGAGCAGTACTTC. Its translation is CASSWTGDGYEQYF.

The J gene is TRBJ2-1, the V gene TRBV20-1; TRBD2 is a possible D gene (6 bases). Trimming removed 3 bases at V and 8 bases at J, with 11 bases between. The CDR3 is 12 amino acids. CDR1 is DFQATT and CDR2 is SNEGSKA in the germline V gene (reference sequence). In nucleotides, the CDR3 is TGCAGTGCTAGGCGGGGATGGGATGAGCAGTTCTTC. Translated, it gives CSARRGWDEQFF.

This clonotype came up many times. J is TRBJ2-5 and V is TRBV10-3; 7 bases agree with TRBD1. Germline V gives CDR1 ENHRY, CDR2 SYGVKD. The CDR3 has 15 amino acids. The junction had 6 bases not matched to a gene; V was cut back by 5 bases and J by 0 bases. This chain's CDR3 is CAISSGTAYQETQYF. The CDR3 DNA is TGTGCCATCAGTTCCGGGACAGCGTACCAAGAGACCCAGTACTTC.

The chain carries TRBV6-4 and TRBJ2-3; 11 bases line up with TRBD2. V shed 4 bases, J shed 4 bases, and the junction held 1 base outside the gene matches. The CDR3 loop spans 14 amino acids. CDR1 MRHNA and CDR2 SNTAGT come from the germline V gene. As DNA, the CDR3 is TGTGCCAGCAGTGTAGCGGGAGGGCCAGATACGCAGTATTTT. It yields the protein CASSVAGGPDTQYF.

This clonotype has ten or more counts. The J gene is TRBJ2-5, the V gene TRBV5-1; D is possibly TRBD1 (6 bases). Germline V gene data show CDR1 as SGHRS and CDR2 as YFSETQ. CDR3 size: 14 residues. The V end was cut by 0 bases, the J end by 2 bases, with 8 bases between. CDR3 region: CASSLEDSQETQYF. The CDR3 coding sequence is TGCGCCAGCAGCTTGGAGGACAGTCAAGAGACCCAGTACTTC. The full variable domain, in which reference TRBV5-1 and TRBJ2-5 provide the parts outside the CDR3, is KAGVTQTPRYLIKTRGQQVTLSCSPISGHRSVSWYQQTPGQGLQFLFEYFSETQRNKGNFPGRFSGRQFSNSRSEMNVSTLELGDSALYLCASSLEDSQETQYFGPGTRLLVL.

There are many counts of this clonotype. V and J are TRBV7-3 and TRBJ2-1; 9 nucleotides align to TRBD2. This CDR3 spans 15 amino acids. The J segment lost 5 bases and the V segment lost 1 base, leaving 3 bases of the junction unmatched. Per the germline V gene, CDR1 is SGHTA and CDR2 is FQGTGA. The CDR3 DNA reads as TGTGCCAGCAGCTTAATGCTAGCGGGGCACAATGAGCAGTTCTTC. Its translation is CASSLMLAGHNEQFF.

The rearrangement joins TRBV5-1 to TRBJ2-5; TRBD1 or TRBD2 may be the D gene (5 bases each). V gave up 6 bases and J gave up 3 bases, with 18 bases separating them. CDR3 size: 15 residues. Germline V CDR1 and CDR2: SGHRS, YFSETQ. The CDR3 spells CASKTGGAFKETQYF. The DNA of the CDR3 is TGCGCCAGCAAAACAGGAGGCGCGTTCAAAGAGACCCAGTACTTC.

The rearrangement links TRBV27 to TRBJ1-4; D unresolved. The CDR3 runs 15 residues. In germline, CDR1 is MNHEY, CDR2 SMNVEV (reference sequence). V lost 6 bases, J lost 4 bases, and 15 bases lay in between. This CDR3 is CASRKNGLNNEKLFF. The CDR3 coding sequence is TGTGCCAGCAGGAAAAACGGCCTTAATAATGAAAAACTGTTTTTT.

A few counts support this clonotype. The chain has TRBV20-1 and TRBJ2-7; TRBD2 matches at 12 bases. The trim removed 3 bases at V and 1 base at J, leaving 7 bases unmatched. Germline CDR1 reads DFQATT; CDR2 reads SNEGSKA (reference sequence). The CDR3 runs 16 residues. For the CDR3, the DNA is TGCAGTGCTAGCCCTTACGGACTAGCGGGGTCCTACGAGCAGTACTTC. This encodes CSASPYGLAGSYEQYF.

The rearrangement links TRBV24-1 to TRBJ2-2; D uncertain. Looked up from germline, CDR1 is KGHDR and CDR2 is SFDVKD. V was cut by 0 bases and J by 1 base, with 8 bases left in between. The CDR3 runs to 16 residues. The chain's CDR3 is CATSDLWHQNTGELFF. The CDR3, as DNA: TGTGCCACCAGTGATTTGTGGCACCAGAACACCGGGGAGCTGTTTTTT.